A single TCR beta chain is shown here with its context. Germline V gene lookup returns CDR1 MNHEY and CDR2 SMNVEV (reference sequence). The CDR3 is made up of 13 amino acids. V was cut by 1 base and J by 6 bases, with 9 bases left in between. The data stem from a study of blood T cell repertoires in COVID-19. About the research overall: PBMCs, B-cell-depleted T cells, or T cells were the source of the cDNA or gDNA that made up the material.

Produced via immunoSEQ multiplex PCR; TCRdb's table is partial and in-frame only. This sample has just under 300,000 clones, with roughly 86% found just once. The rearrangement joins TRBV27 to TRBJ1-1; the D is unclear. Source material: peripheral blood. The clonotype originates from a man between 65 and 85 years old with acute or convalescent COVID-19. CDR3 region: CASSLWQSAEAFF. CDR3 nucleotides: TGTGCCAGCAGTTTATGGCAGTCTGCTGAAGCTTTCTTT.